This TCR beta chain comes out of a study of T cell repertoires in ileal Crohn's disease (dated by TCRdb to 2018 to 2020). Describing the broader study: Median disease duration was around 7.9 years, and about 40% of patients were identified as active smokers at the time of surgery. M0 samples were biopsies from the inflamed portion of the ileum in the surgical resection specimen. All patients had surgery for a complication: stricturing disease in 61% and penetrating disease in about 39%. Postoperative therapy was given to about half of the patients, with thiopurines administered to ten to eleven patients and anti-TNF agents administered to around 19 patients. TCR repertoire analysis was done in some 55 Crohn's disease patients from a prospective multicentre cohort. The study was conducted in parallel with a multicentre cohort that was designed to identify predictors of early endoscopic recurrence following ileocolonic resection. A Rutgeerts score above i0 was used to define endoscopic postoperative recurrence. Five hundred nanograms of biopsy DNA per sample were submitted for commercial TCRB immunosequencing. The study sequenced approximately 180 mucosal samples from around 60 patients, taken at several locations on the surgical specimen and at postoperative endoscopy. Results and caveats for the whole study, not just this receptor: Endoscopic recurrence was found to be associated with higher high-frequency clone percentages at surgery, and recurrence was observed in all patients with clonality above 26.8% (18/57). Only a subgroup of patients, of unstated size, had mucosal CD4 and CD8 T cells sorted and sequenced. Patients who were active smokers at surgery had a significantly higher proportion of clonal expansions than non-smokers (roughly 24% vs 19%, p=0.02). More high-frequency clones were carried by sorted CD8 T cells than by CD4 T cells, suggesting that mucosal expansions were mainly CD8.

Per the germline V gene, SGHTA is the CDR1 and FQGNSA is the CDR2. V drops 1 base and J drops 0 bases, leaving 5 bases in between. The CDR3 runs 14 residues from the cysteine to the phenylalanine. Only the CDR3 DNA stays, 42 bases, in frame from base 1. Reading the label with the study, this specimen's time point is: inflamed ileum from the surgical specimen. Adults with ileal or ileocolonic Crohn's disease and an indication for ileocolonic resection were eligible for inclusion. Whole ileal mucosal biopsies were stored frozen at -80°C before DNA extraction. Genomic DNA was extracted from frozen whole biopsies using a TRizol-based method and was quantified with a NanoDrop 2000 spectrophotometer. Turning to this clone: Its specific antigen is unknown. No much larger clone is present one base from it, and per-base qualities are unavailable.

Library preparation used the immunoSEQ multiplex PCR assay. Adaptive Biotechnology amplified the CDR3 regions from genomic DNA with a two-step multiplex PCR designed to control amplification bias. In the first PCR, primers covered every V and J gene segment, and in the second PCR, barcodes and Illumina adapters were added. CDR3 libraries were sequenced on an Illumina instrument. The paper's processing steps were these. The analysis drew on both the pipelines supplied by the vendor and custom analysis of the raw data in R/Bioconductor running R version 3.3.0. Clonality, which ranges from 0 to 1, was calculated as the inverse of the normalised Shannon entropy across all productive clones. High-frequency clones were defined as the repertoire share of the top 100 clones, retaining only clones passing a 95% confidence test. Repertoire diversity was measured with the Simpson index, and overlap between samples was measured with the Morisita-Horn index. The source is immuneACCESS, and TCRdb retained only in-frame sequences with V and J called. Part of the clones is not carried over; for the studies checked, unresolved V genes explain less than half of this, and the remainder is unexplained. From that table come the V and J calls and clone size; the DNA was used to work out D and trimming. In this sample the table shows roughly 15,000 clones, about 70% of which occur a single time. The ten largest clones add up to less than 5% of the sample.

The TCR was taken from an adult with Crohn's disease. Sequencing input: ileal tissue. The rearranged segments are TRBV7-2 and TRBJ2-3; no D segment can be confidently identified. The CDR3 reads as follows: CASSLGTSTDTQYF. The nucleotides are TGTGCCAGCAGCTTAGGCACTAGCACAGATACGCAGTATTTT.